Reported below is one TCR beta chain. V lost 0 bases, J lost 2 bases, and 11 bases lay in between. Germline assignment: CDR1 MGHRA and CDR2 YSYEKL. The CDR3 sequence is 15 residues long. Produced via immunoSEQ multiplex PCR; TCRdb's table is partial and in-frame only. Of about 15,000 clones listed, more than 75% are singletons. The sample belongs to a study of tumor-infiltrating lymphocytes in localized non-small cell lung cancer. V gene TRBV4-1 combines with J gene TRBJ2-7; D unclear. This clonotype was obtained from a human donor with non-small cell lung cancer. The source material was uninvolved lung tissue not adjacent to the tumor. The CDR3 spells CASSQEQRSPYEQYF. The CDR3 DNA follows: TGCGCCAGCAGCCAAGAGCAAAGGAGCCCCTACGAGCAGTACTTC.